Sequencing of this TCR beta chain was carried out in a study of technical replicates of blood from a few donors. This CDR3 has 14 residues. The germline CDR1 and CDR2 sequences are SGHVT and SQSDAQ. Trimming cost V 1 base and J 6 bases, with 12 bases left between them. Repertoires were generated with immunoSEQ multiplex PCR, while TCRdb's copy carries only in-frame clones and drops some. This sample has about 44,000 clones; 95% to 97% occur once, and the top ten carry about 0.38%. Sequencing used T cells isolated from PBMCs. The sequence derives from a human donor in good health. The chain uses TRBV7-4 and TRBJ1-1; unclear D gene. The CDR3 region is CASSLDQQRAEAFF. In DNA, the CDR3 is TGTGCCAGCAGCTTAGACCAGCAGAGGGCTGAAGCTTTCTTT.